The 8 T cell receptor beta chains reported below all come from one sample, sequenced in a study of shared clonotypes between healthy human individuals. Naive CD8 isolation took CD45RO-negative cells positively selected for CCR7 and excluded terminally differentiated effector memory CD45RA+ cells. This table comes from immunoSEQ multiplex PCR, and its TCRdb copy is limited to in-frame clones, with some not included. The data contain millions of clones, roughly 94% of them singletons. The sample taken for sequencing was naive CD8+ T cells sorted from blood. The receptors shown here come from a man younger than 35 in good health.

In DNA, the CDR3 is TGTGCCAGCAGCTTGAGGGCGGGAGCGGGCACAGATACGCAGTATTTT. Protein product: CASSLRAGAGTDTQYF. The gene calls are TRBV5-6 and TRBJ2-3; 7 positions match TRBD2. With 1 base clipped from V and 1 base from J, the junction kept 6 bases outside the gene matches. CDR1 SGHDT and CDR2 YYEEEE come from the germline V gene. CDR3 length equals 16 residues.

On this clone itself: Other DNA sequences of this sample code for an identical CDR3. This chain joins TRBV10-1 and TRBJ2-7, with no clear D. V was pared by 3 bases and J by 5 bases, with 8 bases between. CDR1 is WNHNN, CDR2 SYGVQD, per germline (reference sequence). CDR3 length: 12 amino acids. In DNA form, the CDR3 reads TGCGCCAGCAGTGATCGGGCCGACGAGCAGTACTTC. Translation gives CASSDRADEQYF.

The genes are TRBV6-5 and TRBJ1-6; TRBD1 is a possible D gene (5 bases). The CDR3 runs to 16 residues. The germline gives CDR1 MNHEY, CDR2 SVGAGI. V was shortened by 4 bases and J by 1 base, with 11 bases between the two germline ends. The CDR3 DNA reads as TGTGCCAGCAGTTCGACAGTTGAGTCCTATAATTCACCCCTCCACTTT. This translates into CASSSTVESYNSPLHF.

The chain recombines TRBV5-6 with TRBJ1-4; TRBD1 is a possible D gene (6 bases). Germline assignment: CDR1 SGHDT and CDR2 YYEEEE. This CDR3 spans 12 amino acids. V was cut by 4 bases and J by 8 bases, with 9 bases left in between. CDR3 sequence (DNA): TGTGCCAGCAGCGCAGGGACAGAAAAACTGTTTTTT. It specifies CASSAGTEKLFF. Full variable domain (remainder filled in from reference TRBV5-6 and TRBJ1-4): DAGVTQSPTHLIKTRGQQVTLRCSPKSGHDTVSWYQQALGQGPQFIFQYYEEEERQRGNFPDRFSGHQFPNYSSELNVNALLLGDSALYLCASSAGTEKLFFGSGTQLSVL.

The chain has TRBV30 and TRBJ1-1; D not certain. The CDR3 has 15 residues. The germline V gene encodes CDR1 GTSNPN and CDR2 SVGIG (reference sequence). V was clipped by 0 bases and J by 6 bases, with 17 bases between them. As DNA, the CDR3 is TGTGCCTGGAGTGTGTGGGAGAAAGATGGACCTGAAGCTTTCTTT. Amino acid sequence: CAWSVWEKDGPEAFF. Based on the CDR3 plus reference TRBV30 and TRBJ1-1, the full variable domain is SQTIHQWPATLVQPVGSPLSLECTVEGTSNPNLYWYRQAAGRGLQLLFYSVGIGQISSEVPQNLSASRPQDRQFILSSKKLLLSDSGFYLCAWSVWEKDGPEAFFGQGTRLTVV.

For this clone: Other DNA sequences within the sample encode an identical CDR3. The chain recombines TRBV6-5 with TRBJ2-1; D not resolved. Looked up from germline, CDR1 is MNHEY and CDR2 is SVGAGI. V was cut by 3 bases and J by 0 bases, with 9 bases left in between. The CDR3 consists of 15 residues. The CDR3 region has the DNA TGTGCCAGCAGTTATATCCGAAGCTCCTACAATGAGCAGTTCTTC. Encoded protein: CASSYIRSSYNEQFF.

The V and J genes are TRBV7-9 and TRBJ2-3; 14 nucleotides agree with TRBD2. The CDR3 consists of 19 residues. Losses at the gene ends were 5 bases for V and 5 bases for J; bases not matched to a gene: 15. CDR1 SEHNR and CDR2 FQNEAQ come from the germline V gene (reference sequence). CDR3 in DNA: TGTGCCAGCAGCCCGGGGACTAGCGGGAGAACCGCGTACGGAGATACGCAGTATTTT. This codes for CASSPGTSGRTAYGDTQYF.

This clone was observed a single time. The chain is built from TRBV7-9 and TRBJ2-5; a weak D match, TRBD1 (5 bases). Germline lookup yields CDR1 SEHNR and CDR2 FQNEAQ (reference sequence). The ends were cut back, 1 base at V and 1 base at J, with 7 bases in the middle. The CDR3 runs 14 residues. The chain's CDR3 is CASSLETVQETQYF. DNA of the CDR3: TGTGCCAGCAGCTTAGAGACAGTCCAAGAGACCCAGTACTTC.